This T cell receptor beta chain was recorded in a study of T cells in localized non-small cell lung cancer. Findings of the study overall: Uninvolved adjacent lung, not tumor, had the highest T cell clonality. Longer overall survival was linked to higher blood T cell density. Adjacent lung tissue had a median around 50 of the top 100 clones found in the tumor.

The germline V gene encodes CDR1 MNHEY and CDR2 SMNVEV (reference sequence). Trimming left V 3 bases short and J 3 bases short, with 11 bases between. The CDR3 covers 15 residues. Comments on this clone: Its specificity is unknown.

Clones were sequenced by immunoSEQ multiplex PCR, and TCRdb holds only the in-frame ones, with some missing. The table has approximately 54,000 clones, more than 80% seen once. The chain recombines TRBV27 with TRBJ2-2; D is possibly TRBD1 (5 bases). The clonotype comes from a woman aged 35 to 70 with stage I lung adenocarcinoma. This material consisted of peripheral blood, taken before any cancer treatment. The CDR3 loop reads CASSLWGPDTGELFF. The CDR3 bases are TGTGCCAGCAGTTTGTGGGGCCCGGACACCGGGGAGCTGTTTTTT.